This TCR beta chain was captured in a study of shared clonotypes between healthy human individuals. Trimming pared 2 bases from V and 4 bases from J, leaving 8 bases between. The CDR3 consists of 13 residues. Germline V gene lookup returns CDR1 MDHEN and CDR2 SYDVKM. The study enrolled healthy HIV-negative adults without recent acute infections or vaccinations as donors. The assay was immunoSEQ multiplex PCR, and TCRdb's table has in-frame clones only and misses some. The table lists millions of clones, about 92% of them singletons, with over 0.12% in the top ten. Study-wide findings and caveats: Four donors had around 5% of their naive CD4 clonotypes in common.

In the case of this clone: What it recognizes is unknown. At the DNA level, this CDR3 is encoded by other sequences in the same sample as well.

This sequence originates from a man in his late teens or twenties in good health. The J gene is TRBJ1-2, the V gene TRBV28, with D uncertain. The sequenced sample was naive CD4+ T cells sorted from blood. The subset was: CD45RA+ positively selected. CDR3 residues: CASSLSRGYGYTF. The CDR3, as DNA: TGTGCCAGCAGTTTAAGCCGAGGCTATGGCTACACCTTC.